Each of the 18 T cell receptor beta chains below was sequenced from the same sample in a study of type 1 regulatory T cells. One entry per CDR3 protein results from TCRdb running MiXCR on the reads. The sample holds about 42,000 distinct CDR3 sequences; 9% to 15% are singletons and the top ten take 7% to 9%. These receptors are not linked to any known antigen. The sample was cultured non-Tr1 T cells, either the whole culture or a sorted T cell fraction (not recorded which). The receptor set was obtained from a human donor in good health.

In this sample, this clonotype turned up many times. J is TRBJ2-1 and V is TRBV5-1; 8 bases align to TRBD2. The CDR3 has 15 residues. The V gene end was trimmed by 2 bases and the J gene end by 1 base; junction bases not matched to a gene: 2. The V gene's germline CDR1 is SGHRS and CDR2 YFSETQ. The chain's CDR3 is CASSFTSGSYNEQFF. The CDR3 bases are TGCGCCAGCAGCTTTACTAGCGGATCCTACAATGAGCAGTTCTTC.

A few counts support this clonotype. The chain joins TRBV20-1 to TRBJ2-3, with a tentative D call TRBD2 (5 bases). CDR3 size: 12 residues. Germline V CDR1 and CDR2: DFQATT, SNEGSKA (reference sequence). In DNA, the CDR3 is TGCAGCCGAGGGATGGACACAGATACGCAGTATTTT. This translates into CSRGMDTDTQYF.

Concerning this clonotype: One base away lies a much larger clone, so this may be a sequencing read error. The genes are TRBV15 and TRBJ1-2, with a possible D match to TRBD1 (5 bases). Germline lookup yields CDR1 LNHNV and CDR2 YYDKDF (reference sequence). CDR3 length equals 13 residues. The CDR3 nucleotides are TGTGCCACCAGCAGAGCAGGGATTTATGGCCACACCTTC. Residues: CATSRAGIYGHTF.

This clonotype was seen only a few times. J is TRBJ2-7 and V is TRBV20-1; no firm D call. The CDR3 sequence is 14 residues long. Germline V gene lookup returns CDR1 DFQATT and CDR2 SNEGSKA (reference sequence). The V end was cut by 0 bases, the J end by 0 bases, with 9 bases between. The CDR3 sequence: CSARDPLSSYEQYF. The CDR3, as DNA: TGCAGTGCTAGAGATCCACTAAGCTCCTACGAGCAGTACTTC.

The genes are TRBV18 and TRBJ2-3; D unresolved. The CDR3 sequence is 13 residues long. Trimming shortened V by 2 bases and J by 3 bases, and 6 bases separated the two germline ends. CDR1 is KGHSH, CDR2 LQKENI, per germline. Here the CDR3 reads CASSPAVTDTQYF. In nucleotides, the CDR3 is TGTGCCAGCTCACCAGCGGTTACAGATACGCAGTATTTT.

Many counts were recorded for this clonotype. The chain carries TRBV7-9 and TRBJ2-7; 8 nucleotides align to TRBD2. There are 14 residues in the CDR3. V lost 5 bases and J lost 2; bases outside the gene matches: 5. Per germline, CDR1 SEHNR and CDR2 FQNEAQ (reference sequence). The CDR3 DNA follows: TGTGCCAGCAGCCCGAAGCGGGAGCCCTACGAGCAGTACTTC. Translating gives CASSPKREPYEQYF. Full variable domain (rest looked up from reference TRBV7-9 and TRBJ2-7): DTGVSQNPRHKITKRGQNVTFRCDPISEHNRLYWYRQTLGQGPEFLTYFQNEAQLEKSRLLSDRFSAERPKGSFSTLEIQRTEQGDSAMYLCASSPKREPYEQYFGPGTRLTVT.

In its sample, this clonotype was seen a few times. The CDR3 sequence is CASSPSGSQETQYF. Here the CDR3 DNA reads TGTGCCAGCTCACCGTCAGGAAGCCAAGAGACCCAGTACTTC. V usage is TRBV18 and J usage is TRBJ2-5, with D unresolved. The CDR3 length is 14 residues. CDR1 and CDR2 (germline): KGHSH, LQKENI. V lost 3 bases and J lost 1, with 9 bases in between.

The rearrangement links TRBV24-1 to TRBJ1-6, with 9 positions matching TRBD1. V lost 4 bases and J lost 4; bases outside the gene matches: 7. The CDR3 has 17 residues. Germline lookup yields CDR1 KGHDR and CDR2 SFDVKD. The DNA for the CDR3 is TGTGCCACCAGTGACTTGACAGGGGGAAAATATAATTCACCCCTCCACTTT. Amino acid sequence: CATSDLTGGKYNSPLHF.

This clonotype was recorded a few times. CDR3 nucleotide sequence: TGCAGCGCTTGGAGAGGAGGGGGCGAGCAGTACTTC. It yields the protein CSAWRGGGEQYF. This chain links TRBV29-1 with TRBJ2-7; perhaps D is TRBD1 or TRBD2 (6 bases each). The CDR3 covers 12 residues. V dropped 7 bases and J dropped 6 bases, with 16 bases sitting between them. Germline V lookup: CDR1 SQVTM, CDR2 ANQGSEA.

This clonotype was seen at least ten times. The chain uses TRBV7-2 and TRBJ1-3; D ambiguous. The CDR3 length is 15 residues. V was shortened by 5 bases and J by 4 bases, with 15 bases between the two germline ends. Germline V gene data show CDR1 as SGHTA and CDR2 as FQGNSA. The CDR3 nucleotides are TGTGCCAGCAGCCCCCCGAGTCGGGCCGGAAACACCATATATTTT. This translates into CASSPPSRAGNTIYF.

A note on this clonotype: A much larger clone sits a single nucleotide away, making a read error possible. This sequence joins TRBV18 and TRBJ2-2; D remains ambiguous. The length of the CDR3 is 16 residues. Per germline, CDR1 KGHSH and CDR2 LQKENI. The CDR3 here is CTSSLHDLTNTGELFF. CDR3 in DNA: TGTACCAGCTCACTCCATGACCTCACGAACACCGGGGAGCTGTTTTTT. The complete variable domain, with remaining parts taken from reference TRBV18 and TRBJ2-2, reads NAGVMQNPRHLVRRRGQEARLRCSPMKGHSHVYWYRQLPEEGLKFMVYLQKENIIDESGMPKERFSAEFPKEGPSILRIQQVVRGDSAAYFCTSSLHDLTNTGELFFGEGSRLTVL.

The chain carries TRBV7-8 and TRBJ2-5; the D is unclear. The germline CDR1 and CDR2 sequences are SGHVS and FQNEAQ. The CDR3 contains 14 residues. V lost 5 bases and J 6 bases, leaving 16 bases between the germline ends. The CDR3 bases are TGTGCCAGCAGCCCGGACGAATTGTCAAAGACCCAGTACTTC. It encodes CASSPDELSKTQYF.

This rearrangement joins TRBV20-1 to TRBJ2-1, with 12 bases identical to TRBD2. The germline V gene encodes CDR1 DFQATT and CDR2 SNEGSKA (reference sequence). The CDR3 has 16 amino acids. V was clipped by 4 bases and J by 4 bases; unmatched bases: 8. The CDR3: CSATETGTSGYNEQFF. The CDR3 nucleotides are TGCAGTGCTACCGAAACCGGGACTAGCGGGTACAATGAGCAGTTCTTC.

The chain recombines TRBV24-1 with TRBJ1-5, with a possible D match to TRBD1 (5 bases). V lost 6 bases, J lost 2 bases, and 10 bases lay in between. CDR3 length: 14 amino acids. Per germline, CDR1 KGHDR and CDR2 SFDVKD. The CDR3 loop reads CATSRGEGNQPQHF. The CDR3 DNA sequence: TGTGCCACCAGTCGGGGGGAAGGCAATCAGCCCCAGCATTTT.

The chain employs TRBV5-1 and TRBJ2-5; 8 nucleotides line up with TRBD2. CDR3 length: 14 residues. With 2 bases clipped from V and 6 bases from J, the junction kept 6 bases outside the gene matches. Germline V lookup: CDR1 SGHRS, CDR2 YFSETQ. Here the CDR3 DNA reads TGCGCCAGCAGCTTACCGGGAGGGCAGAAGACCCAGTACTTC. Amino acids: CASSLPGGQKTQYF.

This clonotype was detected a few times. The J gene is TRBJ2-1, the V gene TRBV30; D not resolved. Germline-derived CDR1 and CDR2 are GTSNPN and SVGIG (reference sequence). V lost 5 bases and J 7 bases, leaving 18 bases between the germline ends. This CDR3 contains 14 residues. As DNA, the CDR3 is TGTGCCTGGGCCCTTATTGAACGGCGGAATGAGCAGTTCTTC. Translated, it gives CAWALIERRNEQFF.

V gene TRBV30 combines with J gene TRBJ1-4; D call uncertain. The germline CDR1 and CDR2 sequences are GTSNPN and SVGIG (reference sequence). Trimming removed 3 bases at V and 5 bases at J, with 13 bases between. The CDR3 length is 14 residues. In nucleotides, the CDR3 is TGTGCCTGGAGGTCCGGGAGCCCGAATGAAAAACTGTTTTTT. Its protein product is CAWRSGSPNEKLFF. The whole variable domain, filled in from reference TRBV30 and TRBJ1-4, reads SQTIHQWPATLVQPVGSPLSLECTVEGTSNPNLYWYRQAAGRGLQLLFYSVGIGQISSEVPQNLSASRPQDRQFILSSKKLLLSDSGFYLCAWRSGSPNEKLFFGSGTQLSVL.

The chain couples TRBV28 to TRBJ1-3, with D unresolved. V was pared by 3 bases and J by 0 bases, with 6 bases between. The germline gives CDR1 MDHEN, CDR2 SYDVKM. This CDR3 is 14 amino acids long. The CDR3 bases are TGTGCCAGCAGTTTTGAGAGCTCTGGAAACACCATATATTTT. This codes for CASSFESSGNTIYF. Complete variable domain (other parts from reference TRBV28 and TRBJ1-3): DVKVTQSSRYLVKRTGEKVFLECVQDMDHENMFWYRQDPGLGLRLIYFSYDVKMKEKGDIPEGYSVSREKKERFSLILESASTNQTSMYLCASSFESSGNTIYFGEGSWLTVV.